Given below is one TCR beta chain in context. Source study methods: Estimation of nucleated cell counts relied on the amplification of reference gene primers. TCRdb's table, derived via immunoSEQ multiplex PCR, lists solely in-frame clones and lacks some. The V and J calls and clone size were taken over from that table, and D and trimming were inferred from the DNA. The sample carries 79,000 or so clones, approximately 87% recorded once. This sample was included in a study of blood T cell repertoires in COVID-19. Study overall: Acute and convalescent COVID-19 specimens originated in the United States, Italy and Spain. Nucleic acid was either cDNA or gDNA, and it came from T cells, B-cell-depleted T cells, or PBMCs.

Germline loops: CDR1 LNHDA, CDR2 SQIVND (reference sequence). CDR3 length equals 15 residues. With 7 bases clipped from V and 7 bases from J, the junction kept 12 bases outside the gene matches. This TCR was sampled from a human donor in a cohort sampled during active COVID-19. V and J are TRBV19 and TRBJ2-1, with 8 bases matching TRBD2. Sequencing was performed on peripheral blood. The DNA of the CDR3 is TGTGCCAGTATCATGGGCCTAGCGGGCTCTAATGAGCAGTTCTTC. Protein sequence: CASIMGLAGSNEQFF.